These T cell receptor beta chains were read from a single sample in a study of T cell responses to AZD1222 COVID-19 vaccine. The assay was immunoSEQ multiplex PCR, and TCRdb's table has in-frame clones only and misses some. The sample carries 120,000 or so clones, roughly 89% recorded once. The sequencing here drew on peripheral blood, taken 28 days after the second AZD1222 dose. The source of these receptors is an adult who received the AZD1222 COVID-19 vaccine. Each CDR3 is given with its conserved first and last residue. The D gene is left open where the match is weak. Only part of the rows carry a size: once, few, many, or a class if the clone is expanded.

v_gene	j_gene	d_gene	abundance	CDR3aa	CDR3nt
TRBV6-4	TRBJ2-2	NA	NA	CASSDGQTNTGELFF	TGTGCCAGCAGTGATGGACAGACGAACACCGGGGAGCTGTTTTTT
TRBV29-1	TRBJ2-2	TRBD1	NA	CSVAGQGTGELFF	TGCAGCGTAGCGGGACAGGGGACCGGGGAGCTGTTTTTT
TRBV11-3	TRBJ2-7	NA	NA	CASSRFRGAANEQYF	TGTGCCAGCAGCCGCTTTAGGGGGGCCGCGAACGAGCAGTACTTC
TRBV10-3	TRBJ2-7	NA	once	CAINPGAQAYEQYF	TGTGCCATCAACCCAGGGGCGCAGGCCTACGAGCAGTACTTC
TRBV6-1	TRBJ1-5	NA	NA	CASSDHRGLGQPQHF	TGTGCCAGCAGTGATCATCGGGGGCTGGGTCAGCCCCAGCATTTT
TRBV12-3/TRBV12-4	TRBJ1-6	NA	NA	CASSFGRNSPLHF	TGTGCCAGCAGTTTTGGCAGGAATTCACCCCTCCACTTT
TRBV5-6	TRBJ2-7	TRBD1	NA	CASSSGTGGYEQYF	TGTGCCAGCAGTTCCGGGACAGGAGGCTACGAGCAGTACTTC
TRBV5-1	TRBJ2-7	NA	NA	CASSQGPEQYF	TGCGCCAGCAGCCAAGGACCCGAGCAGTACTTC
TRBV6-5	TRBJ1-2	NA	NA	CASSRGGGGGYTF	TGTGCCAGCAGTAGAGGGGGTGGGGGAGGCTACACCTTC
TRBV4-1	TRBJ1-1	TRBD1	NA	CASRMTGATEAFF	TGCGCCAGCAGGATGACAGGGGCCACTGAAGCTTTCTTT
TRBV5-1	TRBJ2-7	TRBD2	NA	CASSLVSGGTYEQYF	TGCGCCAGCAGCTTGGTCAGCGGGGGGACCTACGAGCAGTACTTC
TRBV5-1	TRBJ2-5	TRBD1	once	CASSVRGRVQETQYF	TGCGCCAGCAGCGTCAGGGGGCGCGTCCAAGAGACCCAGTACTTC
TRBV7-9	TRBJ2-2	TRBD1	NA	CASSSRQGRAGELFF	TGTGCCAGCAGCTCCCGACAGGGAAGGGCCGGGGAGCTGTTTTTT
TRBV10-1	TRBJ2-3	NA	NA	CAIPLLRFVDFSTDTQYF	TGCGCCATCCCGCTTCTGCGATTCGTGGATTTTAGCACAGATACGCAGTATTTT
TRBV9	TRBJ1-5	TRBD1	NA	CASSTGTVSNQPQHF	TGTGCCAGCAGCACGGGGACAGTTTCCAATCAGCCCCAGCATTTT
TRBV29-1	TRBJ1-2	NA	NA	CSVIQGWNYGYTF	TGCAGCGTAATCCAGGGGTGGAACTATGGCTACACCTTC